A selection of T cell receptor beta chains follows, all from one sample in a study of memory CD4+ T cells and cytomegalovirus serostatus. The data were produced by immunoSEQ multiplex PCR, yet TCRdb's version contains in-frame clones alone and is incomplete. The sample holds 84,000 or so clones; approximately 80% are singletons and the top ten take around 0.77%. The sample consisted of memory CD4+ T cells from blood. These receptors came from an adult in good health and CMV-seronegative. Both conserved end residues are part of each CDR3. A D gene is named only where the DNA matches it firmly. Rows give clone size only sometimes, using once, few, many, or a class for an expanded clone.

>TRBV2|TRBJ2-3|TRBD2|15|NA
TGTGCCAGCAGGCTGATGACTAGCGGCACAGATACGCAGTATTTT
CASRLMTSGTDTQYF
>TRBV27|TRBJ1-4|TRBD1|14|NA
TGTGCCAGCAGTTGGACAGGAACTAATGAAAAACTGTTTTTT
CASSWTGTNEKLFF
>TRBV5-4|TRBJ1-6|TRBD1|14|NA
TGTGCCAGCAGCTTCGACAGGGCGAATTCACCCCTCCACTTT
CASSFDRANSPLHF
>TRBV7-8|TRBJ2-1|NA|11|NA
TGTGCCAGCAGCTCGTTGTTGGAGCAGTTCTTC
CASSSLLEQFF
>TRBV6-1|TRBJ1-2|NA|16|NA
TGTGCCAGCAGTGAAGCCGGGGGGCAGGGGAAGGGCGGCTACACCTTC
CASSEAGGQGKGGYTF
>TRBV2|TRBJ2-5|TRBD1|14|NA
TGTGCCAGCAGTACCCGACAGGGGCAAGAGACCCAGTACTTC
CASSTRQGQETQYF
>TRBV30|TRBJ1-2|TRBD1|13|once
TGTGCCTGGGCTCGGGACAGCAACTATGGCTACACCTTC
CAWARDSNYGYTF
>TRBV12-2|TRBJ2-2|NA|16|NA
TGTGCAAGTCGCCTTACCGGGACTAGGGACACCGGGGAGCTGTTTTTT
CASRLTGTRDTGELFF
>TRBV7-3|TRBJ2-1|TRBD2|15|NA
TGTGCCAGCAGGCCTACTAGCGGGGGCTACAATGAGCAGTTCTTC
CASRPTSGGYNEQFF
>TRBV18|TRBJ1-1|NA|13|NA
TGTGCCAGCTCACCAGAGAGCGCCACTCAAGCTTTCTTT
CASSPESATQAFF